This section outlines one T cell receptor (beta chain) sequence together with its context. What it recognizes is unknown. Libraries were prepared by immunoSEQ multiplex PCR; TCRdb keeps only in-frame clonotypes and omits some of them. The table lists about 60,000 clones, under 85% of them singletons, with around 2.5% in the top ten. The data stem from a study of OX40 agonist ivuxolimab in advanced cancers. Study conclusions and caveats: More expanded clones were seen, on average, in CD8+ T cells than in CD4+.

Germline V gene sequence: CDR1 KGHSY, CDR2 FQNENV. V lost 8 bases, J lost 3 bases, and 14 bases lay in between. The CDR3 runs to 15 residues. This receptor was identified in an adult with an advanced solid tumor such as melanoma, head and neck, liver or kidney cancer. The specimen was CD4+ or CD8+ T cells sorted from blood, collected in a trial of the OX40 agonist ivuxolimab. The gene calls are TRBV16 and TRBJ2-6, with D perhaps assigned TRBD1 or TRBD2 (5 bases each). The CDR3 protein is CASSPGLSGANVLTF. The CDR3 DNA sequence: TGTGCCAGCTCCCCGGGGCTAAGTGGGGCCAACGTCCTGACTTTC.